This T cell receptor beta chain is from a study of CXCR3-negative and CXCR3-positive naive CD8 T cells. Study-wide findings and caveats: Similar TRBV-TRBJ usage was seen in naive cells (both CXCR3-negative and CXCR3-positive), but memory cells differed. Cryopreservation partially lowered CXCR3 expression, so most assays used fresh PBMCs. TRB CDR3 properties indicated TCR strength, while surface CD5 was similar across naive subsets.

The study made its TRB cDNA libraries by 5' RACE, adding UMI labels. One entry per CDR3 protein, without DNA, is what TCRdb gives after re-calling the 5' RACE reads. The table lists about 40,000 distinct CDR3 sequences. Each CD8+ T cell subset was flow-sorted in triplicate. Every sort contained a few hundred thousand cells. Comments on this clonotype: Its antigen is unidentified.

The CDR3 contains 16 residues. CDR1 and CDR2 from the germline V gene are SGHAT and FQNNGV. The chain recombines TRBV11-2 with TRBJ2-5; the TRBD1 assignment by TCRdb is unverifiable without DNA. Sequencing input: memory CD8+ T cells from blood. This TCR came from a human donor in good health. Some clones in this sample may be carry-over from other donors' samples. The CDR3 sequence is CASSLFPRAREETQYF.